This record looks at one TCR beta chain sequence and its context. The data derive from a study of blood T cell repertoires in COVID-19. On the study more broadly: Sources were T cells, B-cell-depleted T cells, or PBMCs; the material itself was cDNA or gDNA.

This CDR3 is 14 amino acids long. Germline loops: CDR1 ENHRY, CDR2 SYGVKD. The V and J ends lost 3 bases and 4 bases respectively, with 12 bases between them. As handled by the study authors: Quantification of nucleated cells was approximated via reference gene primer amplification. Measured with immunoSEQ multiplex PCR; TCRdb has only the in-frame clones, and not every one. V and J calls and clone size are those listed in that table; D and trimming were worked out from the DNA. The sample includes 150,000 to 200,000 clones, around 84% of them seen just once. This chain connects TRBV10-3 to TRBJ1-1; no clear D. Sequencing input: peripheral blood. The clonotype originates from a human donor with acute or convalescent COVID-19. The donor label of this sample is uncertain. CDR3 residues: CAISDSLAGTEAFF. CDR3 in DNA: TGTGCCATCAGTGACAGTCTGGCTGGCACTGAAGCTTTCTTT.